The 21 T cell receptor beta chains below were found in one sample sequenced in a study of blood T cell repertoires in COVID-19. TCRdb keeps only in-frame clones here, not all; method: immunoSEQ multiplex PCR. The profile shows about 220,000 clones, around three quarters of them singletons. The specimen was peripheral blood. These receptors were collected from a woman aged 70-85 years with acute or convalescent COVID-19.

The chain uses TRBV11-2 and TRBJ1-1, with 7 bases matching TRBD1. In germline, CDR1 is SGHAT, CDR2 FQNNGV. The CDR3 totals 15 residues. Unmatched junction bases numbered 9, after V lost 4 bases and J lost 4 bases. CDR3 nucleotides: TGTGCCAGCAGCTCACCTACCACAGGGGCCACTGAAGCTTTCTTT. It encodes CASSSPTTGATEAFF. Full variable domain (remainder filled in from reference TRBV11-2 and TRBJ1-1): EAGVAQSPRYKIIEKRQSVAFWCNPISGHATLYWYQQILGQGPKLLIQFQNNGVVDDSQLPKDRFSAERLKGVDSTLKIQPAKLEDSAVYLCASSSPTTGATEAFFGQGTRLTVV.

The chain combines TRBV30 with TRBJ2-5, with D perhaps matching TRBD2 (5 bases). The CDR3 has 11 residues. The V gene's germline CDR1 is GTSNPN and CDR2 SVGIG (reference sequence). V lost 1 base to trimming and J lost 7 bases, with 7 bases between them. The CDR3 reads CAWSGAGTQYF. The DNA for the CDR3 is TGTGCCTGGAGTGGGGCGGGGACCCAGTACTTC. The full variable domain, completed using reference TRBV30 and TRBJ2-5, is SQTIHQWPATLVQPVGSPLSLECTVEGTSNPNLYWYRQAAGRGLQLLFYSVGIGQISSEVPQNLSASRPQDRQFILSSKKLLLSDSGFYLCAWSGAGTQYFGPGTRLLVL.

This CDR3 is CASSIGLQGQETQYF. Written as DNA, the CDR3 is TGTGCCAGTAGTATAGGTTTACAGGGCCAAGAGACCCAGTACTTC. The chain couples TRBV19 to TRBJ2-5; D is possibly TRBD1 (6 bases). The ends were cut back, 1 base at V and 1 base at J, with 10 bases in the middle. This CDR3 comprises 15 residues. Germline assignment: CDR1 LNHDA and CDR2 SQIVND (reference sequence).

The gene calls are TRBV10-3 and TRBJ2-2, with 8 nucleotides matching TRBD2. Germline CDR1 and CDR2: ENHRY and SYGVKD. The V and J ends lost 6 bases and 0 bases, in that order; junction bases with no gene match: 12. The CDR3 loop spans 18 amino acids. CDR3 in DNA: TGTGCCATCAGGTCGAGCGGGGGAGCTGCTCCGAACACCGGGGAGCTGTTTTTT. It codes for CAIRSSGGAAPNTGELFF.

The rearrangement joins TRBV27 to TRBJ2-3; 8 bases fit TRBD1. CDR1 and CDR2 from the germline V gene are MNHEY and SMNVEV (reference sequence). V trimming: 4 bases; J trimming: 6 bases; junction bases outside the gene matches: 9. The CDR3 spans 15 residues. CDR3 coding DNA: TGTGCCAGCAGTTCCGTCGACAGGGGAAGGGATACGCAGTATTTT. Translation gives CASSSVDRGRDTQYF.

The chain carries TRBV5-4 and TRBJ1-2, with TRBD1 matching over 8 bases. Losses at the gene ends were 2 bases for V and 7 bases for J; bases not matched to a gene: 10. The CDR3 is made up of 15 amino acids. CDR1 is SGHNT, CDR2 YYREEE, per germline (reference sequence). CDR3 nucleotides: TGTGCCAGCAGCTTCCTGGACAGGGTAAGGGGTGGCTACACCTTC. This translates into CASSFLDRVRGGYTF.

In its sample, this clone was seen a few times. The rearrangement uses TRBV7-2 and TRBJ2-1, with D maybe TRBD1 (5 bases). CDR3 length equals 15 residues. V lost 6 bases to trimming and J lost 6 bases, with 18 bases between them. CDR1 and CDR2 from the germline V gene are SGHTA and FQGNSA. This chain's CDR3 is CASSMTVYRSNEQFF. The CDR3 DNA follows: TGTGCCAGCAGTATGACAGTCTACAGGAGCAATGAGCAGTTCTTC.

The gene calls are TRBV12-3 or TRBV12-4 and TRBJ2-3, with D uncertain. This CDR3 has 12 residues. V lost 5 bases, J lost 5 bases, and 8 bases lay in between. CDR3: CASSLRRDTQYF. The CDR3 coding sequence is TGTGCCAGCAGTCTTAGGAGAGATACGCAGTATTTT.

The chain is built from TRBV4-2 and TRBJ1-2, with 7 bases aligning to TRBD1. This CDR3 region has 15 residues. Trimming at V came to 0 bases and at J to 6 bases, leaving 7 bases not matched to a gene. The germline V gene has CDR1 LGHNA and CDR2 YNFKEQ. As DNA, the CDR3 is TGTGCCAGCAGCCAAGACCTAGACAGGGCGAATGGCTACACCTTC. Translated, it gives CASSQDLDRANGYTF.

The chain couples TRBV11-2 to TRBJ2-5; unclear D gene. V was clipped by 5 bases and J by 7 bases, with 8 bases between them. The V gene's germline CDR1 is SGHAT and CDR2 FQNNGV. The CDR3 covers 11 residues. The CDR3 nucleotides are TGTGCCAGCAGCCCTGGTAGGACCCAGTACTTC. Residues: CASSPGRTQYF.

This chain connects TRBV7-3 to TRBJ2-5; 8 bases match TRBD2. The germline gives CDR1 SGHTA, CDR2 FQGTGA. The J segment lost 0 bases and the V segment lost 5 bases, leaving 5 bases of the junction unmatched. This CDR3 region has 15 residues. In DNA, the CDR3 is TGTGCCAGCAGCCCCACTAGCGGAAACCAAGAGACCCAGTACTTC. It specifies CASSPTSGNQETQYF.

The chain combines TRBV5-1 with TRBJ2-5, with TRBD2 matching over 7 bases. Germline V gene data show CDR1 as SGHRS and CDR2 as YFSETQ. The CDR3 totals 15 residues. After removal of 5 bases from V and 2 bases from J, the junction contained 9 bases not matched to a gene. The CDR3 nucleotides are TGCGCCAGCAGGGGAAGCGGGGCCTTACAAGAGACCCAGTACTTC. Translation: CASRGSGALQETQYF.

This clone came up once. This chain joins TRBV9 and TRBJ1-4, with D possibly TRBD1 on 5 matching bases. CDR3 length: 17 amino acids. The germline gives CDR1 SGDLS, CDR2 YYNGEE. The V and J ends lost 4 bases and 3 bases respectively, with 19 bases between them. CDR3 sequence reads: CASSPTSPTDPNEKLFF. CDR3 DNA: TGTGCCAGCAGCCCTACGTCGCCGACAGACCCTAATGAAAAACTGTTTTTT.

This clone was found a few times. The rearrangement uses TRBV11-2 and TRBJ1-2; the D is unclear. This CDR3 has 13 residues. V gave up 5 bases and J gave up 2 bases, with 9 bases separating them. CDR1 SGHAT and CDR2 FQNNGV come from the germline V gene. The CDR3 here is CASSPDINYGYTF. The CDR3 DNA reads TGTGCCAGCAGCCCCGACATAAACTATGGCTACACCTTC.

This clone was observed many times. The chain is built from TRBV19 and TRBJ2-1, with 13 bases matching TRBD2. Per the germline V gene, CDR1 is LNHDA and CDR2 is SQIVND (reference sequence). The CDR3 spans 17 residues. V lost 5 bases and J lost 3; bases outside the gene matches: 7. CDR3 loop: CASSAGTSGTIYNEQFF. CDR3 DNA: TGTGCCAGTAGTGCCGGGACTAGCGGGACGATCTACAATGAGCAGTTCTTC.

The chain links TRBV24-1 to TRBJ2-1, with 11 bases fitting TRBD2. The CDR3 runs 16 residues. With V trimmed by 2 bases and J by 1 base, 0 bases remained unmatched. CDR1 is KGHDR and CDR2 is SFDVKD in the germline V gene. CDR3 loop: CATSDWTSGSYNEQFF. In nucleotides, the CDR3 is TGTGCCACCAGTGATTGGACTAGCGGGTCCTACAATGAGCAGTTCTTC.

This clone was observed a single time. The gene calls are TRBV5-1 and TRBJ2-2, with a tentative D call TRBD1 (6 bases). The germline CDR1 and CDR2 sequences are SGHRS and YFSETQ. V was clipped by 0 bases and J by 2 bases, with 11 bases between them. The CDR3 consists of 16 residues. This CDR3 reads CASSLEGTLNTGELFF. CDR3 sequence (DNA): TGCGCCAGCAGCTTGGAAGGGACATTAAACACCGGGGAGCTGTTTTTT.

The chain is built from TRBV6-5 and TRBJ1-5; 7 nucleotides match TRBD1. The germline V gene encodes CDR1 MNHEY and CDR2 SVGAGI. The junction had 7 bases not matched to a gene; V was cut back by 5 bases and J by 3 bases. This CDR3 is 15 amino acids long. CDR3 in DNA: TGTGCCAGCAGTCTCTCGGGACAGTTCAATCAGCCCCAGCATTTT. The encoded protein is CASSLSGQFNQPQHF.

This clone was seen a handful of times. The DNA for the CDR3 is TGTGCCAGCAGTTTATTCGTTGGGAGGGGGGTAAATTCACCCCTCCACTTT. It is translated as CASSLFVGRGVNSPLHF. The V and J genes are TRBV27 and TRBJ1-6; D is possibly TRBD1 (6 bases). Per germline, CDR1 MNHEY and CDR2 SMNVEV (reference sequence). The germline V and J ends were trimmed by 1 base and 7 bases, with 17 bases remaining between them. This CDR3 has 17 residues.

This clone occurred a few times. This chain links TRBV29-1 with TRBJ1-1, with a weak D call TRBD1 (5 bases). V was cut by 4 bases and J by 1 base, with 10 bases left in between. CDR1 is SQVTM, CDR2 ANQGSEA, per germline. This CDR3 spans 13 amino acids. The CDR3 region is CSVAGWRNTEAFF. For the CDR3, the DNA is TGCAGCGTTGCAGGGTGGAGGAACACTGAAGCTTTCTTT.

J is TRBJ2-5 and V is TRBV12-3 or TRBV12-4, with unresolved D. The CDR3 consists of 13 residues. With 6 bases removed from V and 2 bases from J, the gap between germline ends came to 10 bases. The CDR3, as DNA: TGTGCCAGCAGCCCCGTCGGGCAAGAGACCCAGTACTTC. Protein: CASSPVGQETQYF.